The TCR beta chain under discussion was sequenced for a study of cytomegalovirus exposure and HLA in healthy donors. The CDR3 sequence is 14 residues long. V was pared by 0 bases and J by 1 base, with 7 bases between. Germline V gene data show CDR1 as SGHDT and CDR2 as YYEEEE. 60 Vbeta and 13 Jbeta primers were used in PCR. The data were produced by immunoSEQ multiplex PCR, yet TCRdb's version contains in-frame clones alone and is incomplete. The sample includes approximately 140,000 clones, approximately 80% of them seen just once. V is TRBV5-6 and J is TRBJ1-1; D is unresolved. Material for sequencing was PBMCs. The sequence was collected from a young man in good health and CMV-seronegative. DNA for the CDR3: TGTGCCAGCAGCTTGGTCTACGGGAACACTGAAGCTTTCTTT. Encoded protein: CASSLVYGNTEAFF. The whole variable domain, filled in from reference TRBV5-6 and TRBJ1-1, reads DAGVTQSPTHLIKTRGQQVTLRCSPKSGHDTVSWYQQALGQGPQFIFQYYEEEERQRGNFPDRFSGHQFPNYSSELNVNALLLGDSALYLCASSLVYGNTEAFFGQGTRLTVV.